This entry lists 17 T cell receptor beta chains sequenced from one sample in a study of beta chain features in type 1 diabetes (dated by TCRdb to the late 2010s). To prepare the library, the immunoSEQ multiplex PCR assay was applied. The High Capacity cDNA Reverse Transcription Kit was used to reverse transcribe all of the isolated RNA, meaning that expressed TCRB transcripts were what got sequenced. TCRdb stores this immuneACCESS table with in-frame sequences only. Part of the clones is absent; in the studies checked, under half of the shortfall reflects unresolved V genes, and no reason is known for the rest. For this sample there are a few hundred thousand clones; 9.5% to 12% appear just once. The ten most abundant clones make up about 0.015% of the sample. Sequencing was carried out using naive CD4+ T cells from blood. This specimen's cell subset or site label, per the study, means: true naive CD4+ T cells. Every receptor here comes from a woman aged 25 to 39 in good health.

The chain joins TRBV2 to TRBJ2-2, with 8 nucleotides matching TRBD2. Germline V gene sequence: CDR1 SNHLY, CDR2 FYNNEI. CDR3 length: 13 amino acids. The V gene end was trimmed by 6 bases and the J gene end by 6 bases; junction bases not matched to a gene: 3. CDR3 DNA: TGTGCCAGCAGACCGGGACTAGCCGGGGAGCTGTTTTTT. It encodes CASRPGLAGELFF.

The CDR3 coding sequence is TGTGCCAGCAGTCAGGGACAGGGAGTTTCTGGGGCCAACGTCCTGACTTTC. Protein: CASSQGQGVSGANVLTF. The chain is built from TRBV28 and TRBJ2-6; the match to TRBD1 covers 9 bases. Germline-derived CDR1 and CDR2 are MDHEN and SYDVKM. After removal of 5 bases from V and 1 base from J, the junction contained 6 bases not matched to a gene. The CDR3 is made up of 17 amino acids.

The table lists this clone with a few counts. The sample holds other DNA sequences that translate to the same CDR3. The chain recombines TRBV2 with TRBJ1-5, with D uncertain. There are 13 residues in the CDR3. V was clipped by 4 bases and J by 0 bases, with 4 bases between them. From germline, CDR1 is SNHLY and CDR2 FYNNEI. The CDR3 region has the DNA TGTGCCAGCAGTGCAGATAGCAATCAGCCCCAGCATTTT. Translated, it gives CASSADSNQPQHF.

The rearrangement links TRBV7-2 to TRBJ2-7; 7 bases are a match to TRBD2. The CDR3 contains 15 residues. The V gene's germline CDR1 is SGHTA and CDR2 FQGNSA. Losses at the gene ends were 2 bases for V and 2 bases for J; bases not matched to a gene: 6. CDR3 DNA sequence: TGTGCCAGCAGCTTATGGGCAGGACTAGCCTACGAGCAGTACTTC. Translation: CASSLWAGLAYEQYF.

This chain links TRBV28 with TRBJ2-5; 9 positions agree with TRBD2. The CDR3 spans 14 residues. Germline V gene sequence: CDR1 MDHEN, CDR2 SYDVKM. Trimming at V came to 7 bases and at J to 5 bases, leaving 8 bases not matched to a gene. CDR3: CASKRAGGVETQYF. The CDR3 DNA reads as TGTGCCAGCAAGAGAGCGGGAGGAGTGGAGACCCAGTACTTC.

V gene TRBV6-6 combines with J gene TRBJ2-7; TRBD2 agrees at 12 bases. Germline trimming cut 6 bases from V and 2 bases from J; bases unmatched to any gene: 5. This CDR3 is built from 15 residues. Germline CDR1 reads MNHNY; CDR2 reads SVGAGI (reference sequence). This CDR3 is CASRLLAGGTYEQYF. In nucleotides, the CDR3 is TGTGCCAGCAGGCTACTAGCGGGAGGCACCTACGAGCAGTACTTC.

The chain uses TRBV9 and TRBJ2-1, with 9 bases matching TRBD2. V dropped 4 bases and J dropped 7; count of bases not matched to a gene: 6. This CDR3 region has 14 residues. CDR1 and CDR2 from the germline V gene are SGDLS and YYNGEE. The CDR3 DNA follows: TGTGCCAGCAGCTTAGCGGGAGTGGCGAATGAGCAGTTCTTC. Protein product: CASSLAGVANEQFF.

This clone was seen a handful of times. The rearrangement joins TRBV14 to TRBJ1-1, with D perhaps TRBD1 (5 bases). The CDR3 contains 13 residues. Germline V gives CDR1 SGHDN, CDR2 FVKESK. V shed 4 bases and J shed 8 bases, with 14 bases lying between them. In nucleotides, the CDR3 is TGTGCCAGCAGCCCCACCAGGGTAGGGGAAGCTTTCTTT. This codes for CASSPTRVGEAFF.

This clone was seen a few times. The chain recombines TRBV2 with TRBJ2-3, with unresolved D. V lost 6 bases and J 4 bases, leaving 8 bases between the germline ends. This CDR3 is built from 12 residues. Germline assignment: CDR1 SNHLY and CDR2 FYNNEI. CDR3: CASRVTPDTQYF. In DNA form, the CDR3 reads TGTGCCAGCAGGGTGACACCAGATACGCAGTATTTT. Together with reference TRBV2 and TRBJ2-3, the CDR3 gives the full variable domain: EPEVTQTPSHQVTQMGQEVILRCVPISNHLYFYWYRQILGQKVEFLVSFYNNEISEKSEIFDDQFSVERPDGSNFTLKIRSTKLEDSAMYFCASRVTPDTQYFGPGTRLTVL.

With respect to this clone: An end of the junction differs from the germline gene, which may be a read error. The chain has TRBV7-7 and TRBJ1-1; no clear D gene. The CDR3 sequence is 13 residues long. CDR1 is SSHAT and CDR2 is FNYEAQ in the germline V gene (reference sequence). CDR3 protein: CASSPGLDTEAFF. The CDR3 nucleotides read TGTGCTAGCAGCCCCGGGTTGGACACTGAAGCTTTCTTT.

This clone has more than one count but fewer than ten. The chain is built from TRBV2 and TRBJ1-5, with unresolved D. The CDR3 covers 12 residues. Germline-derived CDR1 and CDR2 are SNHLY and FYNNEI. Trimming took 3 bases from V and 8 from J, leaving 8 bases between them. CDR3 in DNA: TGTGCCAGCAGTGAGGTACCAGAGCCCCAGCATTTT. It codes for CASSEVPEPQHF.

This clone showed up just a few times. The CDR3 DNA reads as TGTGCCAGCAGCTCCCCCCGGACAGGGCGGTACGAGCAGTACTTC. Translated: CASSSPRTGRYEQYF. The V and J genes are TRBV7-2 and TRBJ2-7, with TRBD1 matching over 8 bases. The junction had 9 bases not matched to a gene; V was cut back by 4 bases and J by 4 bases. CDR3 length: 15 residues. Germline lookup yields CDR1 SGHTA and CDR2 FQGNSA.

The CDR3 sequence is CASSADRFSGNTIYF. The CDR3 DNA reads TGTGCCAGCAGTGCGGACAGGTTCTCTGGAAACACCATATATTTT. The chain is built from TRBV6-5 and TRBJ1-3, with 7 bases aligning to TRBD1. Germline V gene sequence: CDR1 MNHEY, CDR2 SVGAGI. V was pared by 5 bases and J by 0 bases, with 4 bases of the junction left unmatched. CDR3 length: 15 residues.

J is TRBJ2-1 and V is TRBV7-9; maybe TRBD1 (5 bases). Germline CDR1 reads SEHNR; CDR2 reads FQNEAQ (reference sequence). The CDR3 covers 18 residues. V was cut by 7 bases and J by 0 bases, with 22 bases left in between. DNA of the CDR3: TGTGCCAGCACAAAATGGGTGGGGCAGTTGAGCTCCTACAATGAGCAGTTCTTC. Translation gives CASTKWVGQLSSYNEQFF.

The V gene is TRBV7-9, the J gene TRBJ1-5; a possible D gene is TRBD1 (5 bases). The CDR3 runs to 15 residues. V was shortened by 5 bases and J by 7 bases, with 18 bases between the two germline ends. Germline V gene lookup returns CDR1 SEHNR and CDR2 FQNEAQ (reference sequence). For the CDR3, the DNA is TGTGCCAGCAGCCGAAGTGGAGGGGTAGGACAGCCCCAGCATTTT. Amino acids: CASSRSGGVGQPQHF. Based on the CDR3 plus reference TRBV7-9 and TRBJ1-5, the full variable domain is DTGVSQNPRHKITKRGQNVTFRCDPISEHNRLYWYRQTLGQGPEFLTYFQNEAQLEKSRLLSDRFSAERPKGSFSTLEIQRTEQGDSAMYLCASSRSGGVGQPQHFGDGTRLSIL.

In its sample, this clone was seen a few times. This rearrangement joins TRBV5-1 to TRBJ2-5, with D maybe TRBD2 (5 bases). V was pared by 1 base and J by 3 bases, with 13 bases between. The length of the CDR3 is 15 residues. Germline-derived CDR1 and CDR2 are SGHRS and YFSETQ. As DNA, the CDR3 is TGCGCCAGCAGCTTGCAGCAGAGGGTAAAAGAGACCCAGTACTTC. It translates to CASSLQQRVKETQYF.

V is TRBV6-5 and J is TRBJ1-1; TRBD1 is a possible D gene (5 bases). The germline V and J ends were trimmed by 2 bases and 0 bases, with 13 bases remaining between them. CDR3 length equals 16 residues. The germline CDR1 and CDR2 sequences are MNHEY and SVGAGI. The DNA for the CDR3 is TGTGCCAGCAGTTACGGGGCAGCTAACATGAACACTGAAGCTTTCTTT. It translates to CASSYGAANMNTEAFF.